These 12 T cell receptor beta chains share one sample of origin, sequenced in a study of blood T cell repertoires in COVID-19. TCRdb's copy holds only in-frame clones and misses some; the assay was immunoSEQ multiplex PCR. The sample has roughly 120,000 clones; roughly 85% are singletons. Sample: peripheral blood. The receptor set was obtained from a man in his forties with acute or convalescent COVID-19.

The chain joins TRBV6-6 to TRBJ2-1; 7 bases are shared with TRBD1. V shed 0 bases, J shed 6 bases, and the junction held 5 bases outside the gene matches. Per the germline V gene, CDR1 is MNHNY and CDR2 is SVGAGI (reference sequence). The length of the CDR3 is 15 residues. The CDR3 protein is CASSYSMAGGNEQFF. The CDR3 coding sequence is TGTGCCAGCAGTTACTCGATGGCAGGGGGCAATGAGCAGTTCTTC.

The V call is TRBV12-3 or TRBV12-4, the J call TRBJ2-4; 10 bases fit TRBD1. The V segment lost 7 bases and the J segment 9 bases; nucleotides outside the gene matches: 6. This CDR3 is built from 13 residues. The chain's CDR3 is CASIWTGGTIQYF. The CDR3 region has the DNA TGTGCCAGCATCTGGACAGGGGGGACCATTCAGTACTTC.

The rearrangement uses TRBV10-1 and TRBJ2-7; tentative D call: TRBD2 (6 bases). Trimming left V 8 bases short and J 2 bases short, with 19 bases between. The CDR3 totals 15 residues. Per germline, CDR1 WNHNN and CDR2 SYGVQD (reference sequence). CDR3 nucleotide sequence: TGCGCCAGCGCCTTGAAGGGACTGGCAACCTACGAGCAGTACTTC. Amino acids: CASALKGLATYEQYF.

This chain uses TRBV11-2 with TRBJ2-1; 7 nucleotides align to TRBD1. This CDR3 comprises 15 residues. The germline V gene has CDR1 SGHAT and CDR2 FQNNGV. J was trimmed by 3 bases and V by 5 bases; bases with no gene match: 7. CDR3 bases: TGTGCCAGCAGCGTACAGGGGTTTGGCTACAATGAGCAGTTCTTC. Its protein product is CASSVQGFGYNEQFF.

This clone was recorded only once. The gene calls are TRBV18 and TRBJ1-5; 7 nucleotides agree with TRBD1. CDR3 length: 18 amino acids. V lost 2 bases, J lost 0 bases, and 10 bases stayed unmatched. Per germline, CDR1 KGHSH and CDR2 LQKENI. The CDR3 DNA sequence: TGTGCCAGCTCACCAAGGGGGCTGGCGGGAAATAGCAATCAGCCCCAGCATTTT. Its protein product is CASSPRGLAGNSNQPQHF.

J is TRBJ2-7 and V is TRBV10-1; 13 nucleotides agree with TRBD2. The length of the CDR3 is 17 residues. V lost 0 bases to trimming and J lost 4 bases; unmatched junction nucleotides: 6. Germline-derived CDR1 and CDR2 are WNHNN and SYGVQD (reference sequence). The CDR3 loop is CASSESPGLAGDYEQYF. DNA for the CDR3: TGCGCCAGCAGTGAGTCCCCCGGACTAGCGGGGGATTACGAGCAGTACTTC.

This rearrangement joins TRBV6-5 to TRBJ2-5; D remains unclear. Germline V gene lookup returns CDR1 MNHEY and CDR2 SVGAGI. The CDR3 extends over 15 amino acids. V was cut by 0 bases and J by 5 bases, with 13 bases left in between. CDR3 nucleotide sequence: TGTGCCAGCAGTTACTCTAGGCTACCTAGGGAGACCCAGTACTTC. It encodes CASSYSRLPRETQYF.

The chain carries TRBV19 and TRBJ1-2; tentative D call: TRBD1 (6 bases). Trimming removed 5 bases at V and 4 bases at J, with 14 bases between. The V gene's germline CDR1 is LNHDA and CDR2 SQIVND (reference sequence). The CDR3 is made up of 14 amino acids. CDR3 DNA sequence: TGTGCCAGTAGTCCAGACGGGGGGCCCTATGGCTACACCTTC. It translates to CASSPDGGPYGYTF.

The CDR3 sequence: CASSNNPGTGNQPQHF. CDR3 bases: TGTGCCAGTAGTAACAACCCCGGGACAGGCAATCAGCCCCAGCATTTT. This chain connects TRBV19 to TRBJ1-5; TRBD1 agrees at 7 bases. With V trimmed by 4 bases and J by 2 bases, 8 bases remained unmatched. The CDR3 contains 16 residues. Germline loops: CDR1 LNHDA, CDR2 SQIVND (reference sequence).

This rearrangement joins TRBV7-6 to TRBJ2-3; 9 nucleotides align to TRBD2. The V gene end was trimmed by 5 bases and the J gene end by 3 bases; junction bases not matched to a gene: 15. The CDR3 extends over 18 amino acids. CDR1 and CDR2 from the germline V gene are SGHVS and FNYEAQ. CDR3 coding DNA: TGTGCCAGCAGCCCCGGGGGACTAGCTAATTCTGGTACAGATACGCAGTATTTT. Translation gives CASSPGGLANSGTDTQYF.

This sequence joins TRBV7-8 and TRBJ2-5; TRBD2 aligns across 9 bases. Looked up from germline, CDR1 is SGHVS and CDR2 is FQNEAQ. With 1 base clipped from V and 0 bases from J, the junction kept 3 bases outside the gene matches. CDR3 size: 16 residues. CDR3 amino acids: CASSLVLAGNQETQYF. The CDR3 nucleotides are TGTGCCAGCAGCTTAGTTCTAGCGGGGAACCAAGAGACCCAGTACTTC.

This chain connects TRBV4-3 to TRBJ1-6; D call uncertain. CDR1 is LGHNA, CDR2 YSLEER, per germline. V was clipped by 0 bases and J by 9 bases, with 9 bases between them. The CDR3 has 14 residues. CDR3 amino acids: CASSQETFSSPLHF. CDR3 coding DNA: TGCGCCAGCAGCCAAGAGACTTTCAGTTCACCCCTCCACTTT.